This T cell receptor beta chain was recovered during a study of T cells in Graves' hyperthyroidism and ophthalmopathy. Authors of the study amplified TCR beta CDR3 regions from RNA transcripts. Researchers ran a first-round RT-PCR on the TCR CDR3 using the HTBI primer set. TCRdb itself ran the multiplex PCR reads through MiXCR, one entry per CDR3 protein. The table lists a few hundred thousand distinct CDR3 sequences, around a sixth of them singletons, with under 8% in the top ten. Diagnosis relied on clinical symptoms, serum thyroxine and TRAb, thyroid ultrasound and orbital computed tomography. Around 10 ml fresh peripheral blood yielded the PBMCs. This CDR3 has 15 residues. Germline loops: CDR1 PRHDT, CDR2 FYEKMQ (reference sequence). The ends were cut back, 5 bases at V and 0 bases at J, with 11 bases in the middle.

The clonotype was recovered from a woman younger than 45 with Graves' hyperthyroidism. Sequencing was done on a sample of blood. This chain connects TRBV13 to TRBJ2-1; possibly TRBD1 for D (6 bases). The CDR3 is CASSTRTDSYNEQFF. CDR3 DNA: TGTGCCAGCAGCACGCGGACAGACTCCTACAATGAGCAGTTCTTC.